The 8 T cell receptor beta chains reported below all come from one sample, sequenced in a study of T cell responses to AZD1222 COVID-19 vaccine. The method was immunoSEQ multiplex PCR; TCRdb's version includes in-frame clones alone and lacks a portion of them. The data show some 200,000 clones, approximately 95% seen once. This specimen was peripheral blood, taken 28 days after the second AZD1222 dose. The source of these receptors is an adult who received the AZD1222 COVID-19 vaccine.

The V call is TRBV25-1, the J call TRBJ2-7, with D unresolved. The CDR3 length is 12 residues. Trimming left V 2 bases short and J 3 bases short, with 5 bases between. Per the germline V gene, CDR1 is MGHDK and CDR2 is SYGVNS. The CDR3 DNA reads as TGTGCCAGCAGTGAAGGTCACTACGAGCAGTACTTC. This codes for CASSEGHYEQYF.

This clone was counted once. CDR3 region: CATGNRNQPQHF. CDR3 sequence (DNA): TGTGCCACCGGAAATCGCAATCAGCCCCAGCATTTT. This chain connects TRBV19 to TRBJ1-5, with D hard to call. CDR3 length: 12 amino acids. CDR1 and CDR2 (germline): LNHDA, SQIVND (reference sequence). The ends were cut back, 10 bases at V and 2 bases at J, with 9 bases in the middle.

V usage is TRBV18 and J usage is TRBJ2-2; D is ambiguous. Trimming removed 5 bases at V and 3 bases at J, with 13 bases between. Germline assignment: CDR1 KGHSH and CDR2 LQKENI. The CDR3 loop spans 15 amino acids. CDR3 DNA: TGTGCCAGCTCAACCCCTTGGACGGACACCGGGGAGCTGTTTTTT. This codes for CASSTPWTDTGELFF.

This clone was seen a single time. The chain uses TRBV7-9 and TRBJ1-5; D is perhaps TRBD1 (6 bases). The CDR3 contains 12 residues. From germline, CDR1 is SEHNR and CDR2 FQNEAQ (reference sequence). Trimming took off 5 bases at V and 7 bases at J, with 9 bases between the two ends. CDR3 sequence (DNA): TGTGCCAGCAGCCTGACAGGACAGCCCCAGCATTTT. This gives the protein CASSLTGQPQHF.

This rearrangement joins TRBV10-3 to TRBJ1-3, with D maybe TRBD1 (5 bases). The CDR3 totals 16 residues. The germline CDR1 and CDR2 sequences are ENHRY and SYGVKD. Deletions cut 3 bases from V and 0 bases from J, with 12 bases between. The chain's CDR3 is CAISDLGTSSGNTIYF. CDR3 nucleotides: TGTGCCATCAGTGATCTTGGGACGAGCTCTGGAAACACCATATATTTT.

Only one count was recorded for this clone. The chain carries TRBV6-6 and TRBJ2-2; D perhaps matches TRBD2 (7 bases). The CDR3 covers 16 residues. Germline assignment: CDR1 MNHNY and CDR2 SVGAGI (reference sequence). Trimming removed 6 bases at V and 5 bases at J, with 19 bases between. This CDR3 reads CASRSNGGPRTGELFF. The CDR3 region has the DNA TGTGCCAGCAGGAGTAACGGGGGGCCTCGGACCGGGGAGCTGTTTTTT.

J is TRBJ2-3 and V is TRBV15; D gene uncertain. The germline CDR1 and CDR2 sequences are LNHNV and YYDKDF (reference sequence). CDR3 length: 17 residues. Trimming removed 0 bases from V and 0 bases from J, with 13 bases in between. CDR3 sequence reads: CATSRDRRVYSTDTQYF. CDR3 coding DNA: TGTGCCACCAGCAGAGATCGACGGGTTTACAGCACAGATACGCAGTATTTT.

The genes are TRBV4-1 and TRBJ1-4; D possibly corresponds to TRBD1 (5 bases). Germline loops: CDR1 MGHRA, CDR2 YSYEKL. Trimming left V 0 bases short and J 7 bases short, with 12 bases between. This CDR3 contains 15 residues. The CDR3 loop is CASSQERGAGEKLFF. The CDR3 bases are TGCGCCAGCAGCCAAGAACGAGGGGCTGGTGAAAAACTGTTTTTT.